This TCR beta chain was captured in a study of blood T cells in healthy people across ages. This clonotype came up many times. CDR3 length: 15 amino acids. The trim removed 3 bases at V and 5 bases at J, leaving 9 bases unmatched. CDR1 is SGHTA, CDR2 FQGNSA, per germline. Combining a sample-barcoded 5' primer with a J-beta primer mix, a second PCR ran for about 7 to 12 cycles. Via MiXCR, TCRdb re-called the 5' RACE reads, giving one row per CDR3 protein. This table has 650,000 to 700,000 distinct CDR3 sequences, approximately 31% appearing once. The V and J genes are TRBV7-2 and TRBJ1-2; 7 bases are shared with TRBD1. The specimen was blood. The sequence derives from an elderly woman in good health. DNA of the CDR3: TGTGCCAGCAGCTTGGTGGTTGAGGGGGCGTATGGCTACACCTTC. Translation: CASSLVVEGAYGYTF. The complete variable domain, with remaining parts taken from reference TRBV7-2 and TRBJ1-2, reads GAGVSQSPSNKVTEKGKDVELRCDPISGHTALYWYRQSLGQGLEFLIYFQGNSAPDKSGLPSDRFSAERTGGSVSTLTIQRTQQEDSAVYLCASSLVVEGAYGYTFGSGTRLTVV.